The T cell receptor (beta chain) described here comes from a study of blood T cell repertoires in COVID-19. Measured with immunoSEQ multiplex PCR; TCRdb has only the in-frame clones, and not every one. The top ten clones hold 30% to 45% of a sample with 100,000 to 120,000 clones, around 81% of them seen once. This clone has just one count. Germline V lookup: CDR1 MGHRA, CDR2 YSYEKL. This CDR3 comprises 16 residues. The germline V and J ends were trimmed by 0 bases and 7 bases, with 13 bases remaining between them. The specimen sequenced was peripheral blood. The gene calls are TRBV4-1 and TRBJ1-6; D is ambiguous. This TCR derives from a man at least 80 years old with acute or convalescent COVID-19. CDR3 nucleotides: TGCGCCAGCAGCCAAGAGCACCGCCTGGGCAATTCACCCCTCCACTTT. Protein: CASSQEHRLGNSPLHF.